This T cell receptor (beta chain) derives from a study of human T cells and chemical hapten exposure. This clonotype showed up just a few times. Germline V gene data show CDR1 as SEHNR and CDR2 as FQNEAQ (reference sequence). Trimming took 5 bases from V and 3 from J, leaving 11 bases between them. The CDR3 extends over 14 amino acids. Documented time point: patch test 2, 6 weeks after DPC sensitization. The treatment is: therapeutic diphenylcyclopropenone sensitization with weekly scalp DPC. TCRdb processed the RACE reads anew with MiXCR; each CDR3 protein has one entry. Among fewer than 100,000 distinct CDR3 sequences listed, 7.5% to 10% were seen once.

Here the sequenced sample was whole blood, taken in connection with sensitization to the hapten diphenylcyclopropenone (DPC). The chain carries TRBV7-9 and TRBJ1-5; no reliable D call. This receptor was identified in a woman aged 40 to 50 with alopecia areata. Some clones in this sample may be carry-over from other donors' samples. Written as DNA, the CDR3 is TGTGCCAGCAGCGCCGACGGATTCAATCAGCCCCAGCATTTT. Translated: CASSADGFNQPQHF.